This T cell receptor beta chain was sequenced in a study of shared clonotypes between healthy human individuals. The wider study: The composition of the donors was a couple of women and three men aged 18 to 49.

Turning to this clone: No antigen is known for it.

About 30,000 T cell genomes, or roughly 200 ng DNA, went into the sorted-subset replicate PCRs. Assay used: immunoSEQ multiplex PCR; TCRdb lists only in-frame clones, some missing. The data contain about 2.2 million clones, about 93% of them singletons. The naive CD8 population came from CD45RO-negative cells selected for CCR7, without terminally differentiated effector memory CD45RA+ cells. Study-wide results and limits: Despite large depth, rarefaction showed incomplete sorted-subset sequencing. The diversity represented, both genetic and in exposure history, was limited by few donors.

Specimen: naive CD8+ T cells from PBMCs. This TCR came from a young man in good health. Some clones in this sample may be carry-over from other donors' samples.

CDR3 coding DNA: TGTGCCACCAGCGATAGCGGGAATGGCGAGCAGTACTTC. Its translation is CATSDSGNGEQYF. This rearrangement joins TRBV15 to TRBJ2-7, with 8 bases fitting TRBD2. The CDR3 is 13 residues long. V lost 5 bases and J lost 6; bases outside the gene matches: 6. CDR1 is LNHNV and CDR2 is YYDKDF in the germline V gene (reference sequence).